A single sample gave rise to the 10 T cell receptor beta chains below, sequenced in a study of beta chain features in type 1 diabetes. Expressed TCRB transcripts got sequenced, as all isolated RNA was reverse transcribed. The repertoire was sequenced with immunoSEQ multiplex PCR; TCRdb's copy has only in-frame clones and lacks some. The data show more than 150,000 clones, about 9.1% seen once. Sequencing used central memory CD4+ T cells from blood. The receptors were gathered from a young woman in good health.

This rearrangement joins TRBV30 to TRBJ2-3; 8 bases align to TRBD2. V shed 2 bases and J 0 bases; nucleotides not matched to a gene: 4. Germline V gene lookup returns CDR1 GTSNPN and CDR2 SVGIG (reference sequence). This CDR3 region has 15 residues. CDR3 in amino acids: CAWSTASGSTDTQYF. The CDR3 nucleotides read TGTGCCTGGAGTACTGCTAGCGGGAGCACAGATACGCAGTATTTT.

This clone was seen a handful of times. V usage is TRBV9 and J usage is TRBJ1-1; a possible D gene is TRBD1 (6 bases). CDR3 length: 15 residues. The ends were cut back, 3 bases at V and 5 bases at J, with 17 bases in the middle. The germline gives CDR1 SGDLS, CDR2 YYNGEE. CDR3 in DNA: TGTGCCAGCAGCGCTCCACAGGGAATGAGTACTGAAGCTTTCTTT. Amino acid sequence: CASSAPQGMSTEAFF.

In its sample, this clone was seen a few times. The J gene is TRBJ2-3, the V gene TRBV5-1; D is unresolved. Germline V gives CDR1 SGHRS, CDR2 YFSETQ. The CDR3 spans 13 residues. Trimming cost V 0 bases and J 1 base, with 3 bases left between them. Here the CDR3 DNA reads TGCGCCAGCAGCTTGGGAGGCACAGATACGCAGTATTTT. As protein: CASSLGGTDTQYF.

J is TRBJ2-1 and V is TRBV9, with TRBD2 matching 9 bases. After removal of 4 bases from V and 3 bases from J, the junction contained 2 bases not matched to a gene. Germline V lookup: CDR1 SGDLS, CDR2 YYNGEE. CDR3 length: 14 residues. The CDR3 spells CASSTAGGYNEQFF. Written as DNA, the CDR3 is TGTGCCAGCAGCACAGCGGGAGGCTACAATGAGCAGTTCTTC.

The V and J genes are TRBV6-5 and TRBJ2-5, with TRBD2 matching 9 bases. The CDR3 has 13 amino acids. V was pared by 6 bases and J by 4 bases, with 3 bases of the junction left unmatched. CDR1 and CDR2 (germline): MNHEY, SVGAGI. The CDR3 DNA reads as TGTGCCAGCAGCGAGGGACTAGCAGAGACCCAGTACTTC. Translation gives CASSEGLAETQYF.

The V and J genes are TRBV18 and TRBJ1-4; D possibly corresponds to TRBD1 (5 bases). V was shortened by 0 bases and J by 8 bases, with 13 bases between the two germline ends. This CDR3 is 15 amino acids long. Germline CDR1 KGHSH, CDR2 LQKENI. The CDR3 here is CASSPPARAGEKLFF. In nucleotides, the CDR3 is TGTGCCAGCTCACCACCGGCCAGGGCGGGGGAAAAACTGTTTTTT. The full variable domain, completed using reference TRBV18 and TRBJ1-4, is NAGVMQNPRHLVRRRGQEARLRCSPMKGHSHVYWYRQLPEEGLKFMVYLQKENIIDESGMPKERFSAEFPKEGPSILRIQQVVRGDSAAYFCASSPPARAGEKLFFGSGTQLSVL.

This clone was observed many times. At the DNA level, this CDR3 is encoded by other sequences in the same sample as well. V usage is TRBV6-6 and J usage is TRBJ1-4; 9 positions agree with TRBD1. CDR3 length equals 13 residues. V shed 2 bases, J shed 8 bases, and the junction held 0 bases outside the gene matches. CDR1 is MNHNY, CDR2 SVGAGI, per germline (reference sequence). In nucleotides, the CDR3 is TGTGCCAGCAGTTACGGGACAGGGGAAAAACTGTTTTTT. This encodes CASSYGTGEKLFF.

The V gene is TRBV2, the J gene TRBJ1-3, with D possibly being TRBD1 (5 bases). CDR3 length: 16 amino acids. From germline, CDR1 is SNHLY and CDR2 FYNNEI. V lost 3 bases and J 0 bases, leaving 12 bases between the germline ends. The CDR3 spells CASSDVGGSSGNTIYF. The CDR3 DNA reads TGTGCCAGCAGTGATGTCGGGGGAAGCTCTGGAAACACCATATATTTT.

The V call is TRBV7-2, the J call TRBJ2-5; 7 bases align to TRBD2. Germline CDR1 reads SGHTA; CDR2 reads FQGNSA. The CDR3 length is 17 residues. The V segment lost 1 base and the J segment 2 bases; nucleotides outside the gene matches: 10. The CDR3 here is CASSLVVTASGQETQYF. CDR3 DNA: TGTGCCAGCAGCTTAGTTGTTACGGCTAGCGGTCAAGAGACCCAGTACTTC. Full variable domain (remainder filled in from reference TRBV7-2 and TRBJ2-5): GAGVSQSPSNKVTEKGKDVELRCDPISGHTALYWYRQSLGQGLEFLIYFQGNSAPDKSGLPSDRFSAERTGGSVSTLTIQRTQQEDSAVYLCASSLVVTASGQETQYFGPGTRLLVL.

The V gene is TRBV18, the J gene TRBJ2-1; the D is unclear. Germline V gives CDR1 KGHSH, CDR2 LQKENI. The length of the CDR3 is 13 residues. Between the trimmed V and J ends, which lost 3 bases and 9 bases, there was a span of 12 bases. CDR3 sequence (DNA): TGTGCCAGCTCACCCCCGACTGTGGGTGAGCAGTTCTTC. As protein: CASSPPTVGEQFF.